This TCR beta chain was sequenced in a study of vaccination and CD4 T cells after COVID-19. V dropped 5 bases and J dropped 8 bases, with 13 bases sitting between them. The CDR3 sequence is 13 residues long. Germline V CDR1 and CDR2: SGHNT, YENEEA. Treatment specified: approximately 10-day PBMC culture with coronavirus spike peptide pools or control peptides (ViraFEST assay). At the Johns Hopkins FTIC core, DNA taken from cultured CD4+ T cells was sequenced by way of the Oncomine TCR Beta short-read assay. TCRdb reanalysed the PCR reads using MiXCR and keeps one entry per CDR3 protein. The table records some 9,500 distinct CDR3 sequences, about two thirds of them present only once. Note on this clonotype: Its antigen is unidentified.

The sequence came from a human donor who had recovered from COVID-19. The rearrangement uses TRBV11-3 and TRBJ2-1; D unclear. The material sequenced was CD4+ T cells from blood, cultured in vitro, taken before SARS-CoV-2 vaccination. The CDR3, as DNA: TGTGCCAGCAGCGGCAGAACAGATCATGAGCAGTTCTTC. This encodes CASSGRTDHEQFF.